The next 2 T cell receptor beta chains were all read from a single sample in a study of post-analysis software for immune sequencing data. For these receptors, no antigen is known. cDNA libraries for TCR beta contained unique molecular identifiers. MiXCR, run by TCRdb on the PCR reads, gives a single entry per CDR3 protein. The repertoire holds about 500,000 distinct CDR3 sequences, with around 40% as singletons. Findings of the study overall: The study found TRBV5-6, TRBV5-1 and TRBV20-1 among about five TRBV segments more frequent in patients than controls.

Sequencing was done on a sample of blood. Receptors originate from a girl between 5 and 17 years old with multiple sclerosis.

The V gene is TRBV7-2, the J gene TRBJ2-7; D is unresolved. CDR1 SGHTA and CDR2 FQGNSA come from the germline V gene. V was clipped by 1 base and J by 2 bases, with 21 bases between them. The CDR3 extends over 18 amino acids. The CDR3 DNA is TGTGCCAGCAGCTTAGAGGTTGGGCCGACTCGACTCGCCTACGAGCAGTACTTC. Encoded protein: CASSLEVGPTRLAYEQYF.

Here the CDR3 reads CASSPGPDSSYEQYF. In DNA, the CDR3 is TGCGCCAGCAGCCCAGGACCAGATAGTTCCTACGAGCAGTACTTC. V and J are TRBV4-1 and TRBJ2-7; D is uncertain. CDR1 is MGHRA and CDR2 is YSYEKL in the germline V gene. This CDR3 has 15 amino acids. The V gene lost 4 bases and the J gene lost 1 base, with 14 bases spanning the gap.